This section outlines one TCR beta chain sequence together with its context. This clonotype was recorded many times. No antigen is known for it. Within one base of it there is no much larger clone, and no base qualities were kept. TCR beta CDR3 regions were amplified from RNA transcripts. A first-round RT-PCR of the TCR CDR3 used the HTBI primer set with the Qiagen OneStep RT-PCR kit. A second multiplex PCR round built the libraries, followed by size selection and purification. Libraries were sequenced paired-end with 100 bp reads on an Illumina HiSeq2000. The authors' pipeline ran thus. SOAPnuke was used to process the raw data, with reads discarded if the reads contained adapters or uncalled bases, had a mean Phred below 15, or lacked an exact constant-primer or identifier match. COPE v1.2.5 was used to merge high-quality paired reads, and clonotypes were defined as unique nucleotide sequences. MiTCR v1.1 was used to align clonotypes to the IMGT TRBV, TRBD and TRBJ reference segments. Analysis was restricted to V-J combinations with a frequency above 0.0001, which covered roughly 99% of repertoires. A TCS score was defined as the ratio of F50 (clonal expansion) to E x V (chaos), with BLOSUM62-based TCRdist applied between CDR3 peptides within each V-J. Welch's t-statistics and random forest reduced 500 to 550 V-J features to 10 to 15, which were used in a naive Bayes classifier (R e1071). TCRdb reprocessed the public reads (quality trimming at Q25 with fastp, clone calling with MiXCR) and kept in-frame beta chains. Each entry is one CDR3 protein sequence, shown with its most common DNA and genes. It is TCRdb's table, rather than the study itself, that gives the V and J calls and clone size. The sample includes nearly 600,000 distinct CDR3 sequences, with 11% to 15% observed a single time. The ten biggest clones cover roughly 7% of the sample.

The sample belongs to a study of T cells in Graves' hyperthyroidism and ophthalmopathy (dated by TCRdb to the late 2010s). Concerning the study at large: Peripheral blood was collected at initial diagnosis, before any treatment. To identify TCR V-J signatures that set the groups apart, the researchers used a discovery cohort of 100 or so patients, made up of about 44 with Graves' ophthalmopathy and 55 to 65 with stable Graves' hyperthyroidism. Whether ophthalmopathy could be predicted prospectively was tested in an independent validation cohort made up of 18 to 20 hyperthyroidism patients plus 17 patients who later progressed to ophthalmopathy. For training and testing, the approximately 92 patients in the discovery cohort were randomly divided in a 7:3 ratio. In more than five Graves' hyperthyroidism patients, the study also compared T-cell repertoires from thyroid tissue with T-cell repertoires from blood. Once sampling was done, hyperthyroidism patients were given methimazole at a starting dose of 30 mg daily, whereas ophthalmopathy patients were given high-dose intravenous methylprednisolone. TCR Vbeta CDR3 sequencing of 135 peripheral blood samples (under 45 ophthalmopathy, about 80 hyperthyroidism and approximately 17 progressor patients) is reported in the paper.

A distance of 9 bases separates the germline ends of V and J, which lose 8 bases and 7 bases respectively. CDR1 and CDR2 (MNHNS, SASEGT) derive from the germline V gene. Its CDR3 holds 11 amino acids, cysteine through phenylalanine. Left in the record is the CDR3 DNA by itself, 33 bases read in frame from the first base. Ophthalmopathy patients had moderately to severely active disease, Clinical Activity Score of at least 3, NOSPECS grade of at least 4, and duration under 3 months. Exclusion was applied to patients with uncontrolled infections, other autoimmune diseases, pregnancy or lactation. Diagnoses relied on clinical symptoms, serum thyroxine and TRAb, thyroid ultrasound and orbital computed tomography. PBMCs were separated from approximately 10 ml of fresh peripheral blood using Ficoll-Paque density gradient centrifugation. Trizol reagent was used to extract total RNA, and RNA quality was then checked on an Agilent 2100 Bioanalyzer.

Overall study results and their limits: Blood samples also contained most of the expanded thyroid clonotypes (frequency above 0.001), which suggests that blood repertoires may reflect thyroid immune responses. Ophthalmopathy was separated from stable hyperthyroidism by a 13 V-J signature model, with around 90% sensitivity and 81% to 82% specificity obtained in cross-validation and 80%/75% obtained in testing. No statistical method was used to set the sample size in advance, and investigators knew the group allocation. During validation, the model predicted progression to ophthalmopathy a median of about 6.3 months ahead of onset, with around 71% sensitivity and about 75% specificity.

The specimen sequenced was blood. This TCR came from a woman aged 18 to 35 with Graves' ophthalmopathy. The sequence is built from TRBV6-1 and TRBJ1-5; the D segment cannot be called with confidence. Here the CDR3 is given as CASGGGQPQHF. The sequenced DNA: TGTGCCAGCGGTGGTGGACAGCCCCAGCATTTT.